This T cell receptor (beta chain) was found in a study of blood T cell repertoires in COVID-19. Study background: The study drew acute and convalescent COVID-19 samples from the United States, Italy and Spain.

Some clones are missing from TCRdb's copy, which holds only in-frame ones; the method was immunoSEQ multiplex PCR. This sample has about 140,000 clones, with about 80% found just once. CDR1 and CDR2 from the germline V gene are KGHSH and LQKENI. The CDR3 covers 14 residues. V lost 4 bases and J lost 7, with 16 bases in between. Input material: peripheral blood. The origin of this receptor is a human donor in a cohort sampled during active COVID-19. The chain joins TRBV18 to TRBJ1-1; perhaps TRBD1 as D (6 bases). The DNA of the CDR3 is TGTGCCAGCTCACGTAACAGGGAGATGGATGAAGCTTTCTTT. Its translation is CASSRNREMDEAFF.